This T cell receptor beta chain was identified during a study of type 1 regulatory T cells. MiXCR was run by TCRdb on the reads, yielding one entry per CDR3 protein. The profile shows tens of thousands of distinct CDR3 sequences, roughly two thirds of them singletons. On this clonotype: Its target is not known.

In germline, CDR1 is MGHRA, CDR2 YSYEKL. This CDR3 has 15 residues. J gave up 8 bases and V 6 bases, and 9 bases lay outside the gene matches. The rearrangement joins TRBV4-1 to TRBJ2-1, with TRBD1 matching over 11 bases. The sequencing sample was made of cultured T cells, either the whole culture or a sorted T cell fraction (not recorded which). Subset denoted: Tr1-enriched cell product generated in vitro against host alloantigens. The source is a human donor in good health. The CDR3 DNA sequence: TGCGCCAGCAGTCTACGGACAGGGGGCGTTTATGAGCAGTTCTTC. It yields the protein CASSLRTGGVYEQFF.